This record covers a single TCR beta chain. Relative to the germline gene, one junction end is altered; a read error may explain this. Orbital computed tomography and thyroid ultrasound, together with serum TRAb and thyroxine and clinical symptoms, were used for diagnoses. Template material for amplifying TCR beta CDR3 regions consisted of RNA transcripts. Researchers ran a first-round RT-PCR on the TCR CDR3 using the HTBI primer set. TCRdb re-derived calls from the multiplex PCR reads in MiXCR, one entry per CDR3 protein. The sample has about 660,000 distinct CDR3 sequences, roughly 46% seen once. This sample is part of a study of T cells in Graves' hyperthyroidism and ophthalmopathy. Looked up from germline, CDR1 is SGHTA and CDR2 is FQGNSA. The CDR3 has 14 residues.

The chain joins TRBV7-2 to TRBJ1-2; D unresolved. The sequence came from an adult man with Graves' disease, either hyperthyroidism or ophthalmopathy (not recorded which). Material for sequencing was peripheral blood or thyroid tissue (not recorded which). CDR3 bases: TGTGCCAGCAGCTTGCTTCGGGGTACCTATGGCAACACCTTC. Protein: CASSLLRGTYGNTF.